This entry lists 30 T cell receptor beta chains sequenced from one sample in a study of neurological immune-mediated disorders. Using its own MiXCR run on the 5' RACE reads, TCRdb lists one record per CDR3 protein. The repertoire has 100,000 or so distinct CDR3 sequences, roughly 3.5% of them found once; the top ten carry about 6%. The sample taken for sequencing was PBMCs. Every receptor here comes from a woman under 30 with multiple sclerosis.

This clonotype was seen many times. The gene calls are TRBV6-5 and TRBJ1-1; D uncertain. This CDR3 comprises 12 residues. V was pared by 2 bases and J by 5 bases, with 6 bases between. Germline V gene lookup returns CDR1 MNHEY and CDR2 SVGAGI. The CDR3 DNA sequence: TGTGCCAGCAGTTACCCCCCTACTGAAGCTTTCTTT. Amino acid sequence: CASSYPPTEAFF.

This clonotype came up many times. The genes are TRBV7-2 and TRBJ1-4; a weak D match, TRBD1 (6 bases). V lost 3 bases, J lost 10 bases, and 12 bases lay in between. The V gene's germline CDR1 is SGHTA and CDR2 FQGNSA. The CDR3 sequence is 13 residues long. The chain's CDR3 is CASSFAGEGKLFF. The CDR3 DNA reads TGTGCCAGCAGCTTCGCAGGGGAGGGAAAACTGTTTTTT.

This clonotype was observed many times. The gene calls are TRBV6-5 and TRBJ2-7, with 8 bases aligning to TRBD1. V trimming: 5 bases; J trimming: 0 bases; junction bases outside the gene matches: 6. Germline V gene sequence: CDR1 MNHEY, CDR2 SVGAGI. This CDR3 is 15 amino acids long. CDR3 coding DNA: TGTGCCAGCAGTATCACAGGGGGAAGCTCCTACGAGCAGTACTTC. This codes for CASSITGGSSYEQYF.

This clonotype was counted ten times or more. This rearrangement joins TRBV25-1 to TRBJ1-1, with 10 bases matching TRBD1. CDR1 is MGHDK, CDR2 SYGVNS, per germline. V trimming: 4 bases; J trimming: 3 bases; junction bases outside the gene matches: 5. CDR3 length equals 15 residues. The CDR3 coding sequence is TGTGCCAGCAGTGGATCGGACAGGGGGGACACTGAAGCTTTCTTT. Translating it yields CASSGSDRGDTEAFF.

The sample holds many counts of this clonotype. The CDR3 loop is CSAPRGMNSNQPQHF. CDR3 bases: TGCAGTGCTCCACGCGGGATGAATAGCAATCAGCCCCAGCATTTT. The chain recombines TRBV20-1 with TRBJ1-5, with no clear D. Trimming cost V 5 bases and J 0 bases, with 14 bases left between them. The V gene's germline CDR1 is DFQATT and CDR2 SNEGSKA (reference sequence). The CDR3 contains 15 residues.

This clonotype was seen at least ten times. The J gene is TRBJ2-7, the V gene TRBV2; TRBD1 matches 7 bases. The CDR3 runs 15 residues. Germline-derived CDR1 and CDR2 are SNHLY and FYNNEI. J gave up 4 bases and V 2 bases, and 8 bases lay outside the gene matches. The CDR3 DNA reads as TGTGCCAGCAGTGAACGACGGACAGGAAAATACGAGCAGTACTTC. This sequence encodes CASSERRTGKYEQYF.

This clonotype was seen ten or more times. CDR3: CASSRTVQETQYF. The DNA of the CDR3 is TGCGCCAGCAGTAGGACAGTCCAAGAGACCCAGTACTTC. The rearrangement joins TRBV10-1 to TRBJ2-5, with a weak D call TRBD1 (6 bases). The CDR3 length is 13 residues. Trimming left V 5 bases short and J 1 base short, with 8 bases between. The germline gives CDR1 WNHNN, CDR2 SYGVQD (reference sequence).

This clonotype was found many times. Written as DNA, the CDR3 is TGCAGTGCTAGTCAAGTGGAAGAAAAACTGTTTTTT. This gives the protein CSASQVEEKLFF. The chain couples TRBV20-1 to TRBJ1-4; D not certain. Looked up from germline, CDR1 is DFQATT and CDR2 is SNEGSKA (reference sequence). This CDR3 comprises 12 residues. Trimming pared 3 bases from V and 8 bases from J, leaving 10 bases between.

The gene calls are TRBV3-1 and TRBJ2-1; D possibly corresponds to TRBD2 (6 bases). Germline assignment: CDR1 LGHDT and CDR2 YNNKEL (reference sequence). This CDR3 contains 16 residues. With 0 bases removed from V and 7 bases from J, the gap between germline ends came to 16 bases. The CDR3 DNA sequence: TGTGCCAGCAGCCAAGATAGTGGCGGGAACAGGAATGAGCAGTTCTTC. It codes for CASSQDSGGNRNEQFF.

This clonotype was counted many times. The chain links TRBV20-1 to TRBJ2-7, with a possible D match to TRBD2 (5 bases). The germline V and J ends were trimmed by 3 bases and 3 bases, with 12 bases remaining between them. From germline, CDR1 is DFQATT and CDR2 SNEGSKA (reference sequence). CDR3 length: 13 residues. As DNA, the CDR3 is TGCAGTGCTAGTTTGGCCGACTACTACGAGCAGTACTTC. This translates into CSASLADYYEQYF.

The sample holds a few counts of this clonotype. This may arise from a read error, as a much more abundant clone is one base away. The V and J genes are TRBV5-1 and TRBJ2-7; no firm D call. V lost 1 base and J 4 bases, leaving 15 bases between the germline ends. Germline V CDR1 and CDR2: SGHRS, YFSETQ. This CDR3 has 15 residues. This CDR3 reads CASSLPGKGVYEQYF. In DNA form, the CDR3 reads TGCGCCAGCAGCTTGCCTGGAAAGGGCGTTTACGAGCAGTACTTC. Based on the CDR3 plus reference TRBV5-1 and TRBJ2-7, the full variable domain is KAGVTQTPRYLIKTRGQQVTLSCSPISGHRSVSWYQQTPGQGLQFLFEYFSETQRNKGNFPGRFSGRQFSNSRSEMNVSTLELGDSALYLCASSLPGKGVYEQYFGPGTRLTVT.

The chain recombines TRBV19 with TRBJ2-2; tentative D call: TRBD1 (6 bases). Trimming stripped 6 bases from V and 1 base from J, with 12 bases between. The CDR3 runs to 15 residues. Germline V lookup: CDR1 LNHDA, CDR2 SQIVND (reference sequence). CDR3 loop: CASSHMDRNTGELFF. As DNA, the CDR3 is TGTGCCAGTAGCCACATGGACAGGAACACCGGGGAGCTGTTTTTT.

This clonotype was picked up many times. The V call is TRBV25-1, the J call TRBJ1-1, with D unresolved. The CDR3 length is 13 residues. Trimming left V 3 bases short and J 1 base short, with 6 bases between. Per the germline V gene, CDR1 is MGHDK and CDR2 is SYGVNS. The CDR3 nucleotides are TGTGCCAGCAGTGATCACGCGAACACTGAAGCTTTCTTT. Translating gives CASSDHANTEAFF.

This clonotype was counted ten times or more. The chain couples TRBV29-1 to TRBJ2-7; the match to TRBD1 covers 7 bases. From germline, CDR1 is SQVTM and CDR2 ANQGSEA. V lost 5 bases, J lost 7 bases, and 14 bases stayed unmatched. The CDR3 spans 14 residues. The CDR3 loop reads CSVSRDSDSREQYF. CDR3 DNA: TGCAGCGTTTCCCGGGACAGTGATTCGAGAGAGCAGTACTTC.

This clonotype has ten or more counts. V and J are TRBV5-1 and TRBJ2-1; TRBD2 matches at 8 bases. CDR1 and CDR2 from the germline V gene are SGHRS and YFSETQ. The J segment lost 8 bases and the V segment lost 1 base, leaving 11 bases of the junction unmatched. The CDR3 is made up of 16 amino acids. CDR3 residues: CASSLSTSGSEDEQFF. DNA for the CDR3: TGCGCCAGCAGCTTGTCCACTAGCGGATCTGAGGATGAGCAGTTCTTC.

This clonotype was seen at least ten times. The V gene is TRBV7-2, the J gene TRBJ2-7; TRBD2 matches at 7 bases. There are 17 residues in the CDR3. The ends lost 1 base at V and 0 bases at J; junction bases unmatched: 9. Germline V gene lookup returns CDR1 SGHTA and CDR2 FQGNSA. The CDR3 bases are TGTGCCAGCAGCTTAGTAGGCCTAGCGGAAACCTCCTACGAGCAGTACTTC. Translating gives CASSLVGLAETSYEQYF.

The table lists this clonotype with many counts. The chain joins TRBV10-3 to TRBJ2-7, with 13 bases matching TRBD2. CDR1 is ENHRY, CDR2 SYGVKD, per germline. After removal of 6 bases from V and 0 bases from J, the junction contained 2 bases not matched to a gene. This CDR3 is 15 amino acids long. CDR3 sequence: CAIRGLAGDSYEQYF. The CDR3 DNA reads as TGTGCCATCAGAGGACTAGCGGGGGACTCCTACGAGCAGTACTTC.

The sample holds many counts of this clonotype. The chain joins TRBV7-2 to TRBJ1-1; D uncertain. Trimming stripped 3 bases from V and 1 base from J, with 6 bases between. CDR1 and CDR2 from the germline V gene are SGHTA and FQGNSA. The CDR3 extends over 13 amino acids. The CDR3 bases are TGTGCCAGCAGCTTTGAGGGGAACACTGAAGCTTTCTTT. Its protein is CASSFEGNTEAFF.

This clonotype was seen ten or more times. The chain has TRBV12-5 and TRBJ1-6; D is possibly TRBD1 (5 bases). The CDR3 consists of 14 residues. The germline V and J ends were trimmed by 4 bases and 1 base, with 5 bases remaining between them. CDR1 and CDR2 from the germline V gene are LGHNT and FRNRAP. The CDR3 is CASGWGSYNSPLHF. In DNA form, the CDR3 reads TGTGCTAGTGGTTGGGGGTCCTATAATTCACCCCTCCACTTT.

This clonotype appeared many times. The rearrangement joins TRBV2 to TRBJ1-1; D not certain. Trimming took 7 bases from V and 1 from J, leaving 16 bases between them. Germline-derived CDR1 and CDR2 are SNHLY and FYNNEI. The CDR3 sequence is 15 residues long. The CDR3 sequence is CASMRWMKSNTEAFF. The CDR3 DNA is TGTGCCAGCATGAGATGGATGAAGTCGAACACTGAAGCTTTCTTT.

The table lists this clonotype with many counts. The V call is TRBV2, the J call TRBJ2-2; D call uncertain. There are 13 residues in the CDR3. CDR1 is SNHLY and CDR2 is FYNNEI in the germline V gene. Trimming left V 7 bases short and J 6 bases short, with 12 bases between. As DNA, the CDR3 is TGTGCCAGCACGAGGAATCGAGCCGGGGAGCTGTTTTTT. It translates to CASTRNRAGELFF.

This clonotype has ten or more counts. The chain links TRBV6-1 to TRBJ1-2; D unclear. Trimming removed 2 bases at V and 5 bases at J, with 12 bases between. CDR1 is MNHNS and CDR2 is SASEGT in the germline V gene. The CDR3 loop spans 14 amino acids. CDR3 in DNA: TGTGCCAGCAGTGAATCCGGGGTATGGTATGGCTACACCTTC. Translated: CASSESGVWYGYTF.

This clonotype was observed at least ten times. The chain employs TRBV7-9 and TRBJ2-7; the D is unclear. The V and J ends lost 4 bases and 0 bases respectively, with 13 bases between them. This CDR3 comprises 15 residues. CDR1 and CDR2 (germline): SEHNR, FQNEAQ (reference sequence). This chain's CDR3 is CASSSGSAPSYEQYF. The CDR3 DNA reads TGTGCCAGCAGCTCGGGTTCGGCTCCCTCCTACGAGCAGTACTTC.

In its sample, this clonotype was seen many times. The rearrangement joins TRBV19 to TRBJ2-3; D is unresolved. This CDR3 spans 13 amino acids. Germline V CDR1 and CDR2: LNHDA, SQIVND (reference sequence). Trimming took 5 bases from V and 8 from J, leaving 14 bases between them. The CDR3 spells CASSPRSVGTQYF. The CDR3 nucleotides are TGTGCCAGTAGTCCCCGGTCGGTGGGTACGCAGTATTTT. Complete variable domain (other parts from reference TRBV19 and TRBJ2-3): DGGITQSPKYLFRKEGQNVTLSCEQNLNHDAMYWYRQDPGQGLRLIYYSQIVNDFQKGDIAEGYSVSREKKESFPLTVTSAQKNPTAFYLCASSPRSVGTQYFGPGTRLTVL.

There are many counts of this clonotype. The V and J genes are TRBV20-1 and TRBJ2-1, with 7 positions matching TRBD2. V lost 2 bases and J lost 6; bases outside the gene matches: 7. CDR1 and CDR2 from the germline V gene are DFQATT and SNEGSKA (reference sequence). CDR3 length: 14 residues. The CDR3 spells CSARIGAGLNEQFF. The CDR3 nucleotides are TGCAGTGCTAGAATCGGAGCGGGGCTCAATGAGCAGTTCTTC.

Of note for this clonotype: Germline is not matched at one junction end, which may reflect a read error. The gene calls are TRBV20-1 and TRBJ1-5, with no clear D. The CDR3 is 14 residues long. The germline V gene has CDR1 DFQATT and CDR2 SNEGSKA (reference sequence). This chain's CDR3 is CSALVGYSNRPQHF. The DNA for the CDR3 is TGCAGTGCCCTTGTGGGGTATAGCAATCGGCCCCAGCATTTT.

This clonotype was picked up many times. This rearrangement joins TRBV20-1 to TRBJ2-5; D may be TRBD1 (5 bases). V lost 1 base, J lost 0 bases, and 18 bases lay in between. This CDR3 contains 17 residues. From germline, CDR1 is DFQATT and CDR2 SNEGSKA (reference sequence). The CDR3 coding sequence is TGCAGTGCTAGAGGGATCCGGGTGGGCAGGGACCAAGAGACCCAGTACTTC. Its translation is CSARGIRVGRDQETQYF.

This clonotype has ten or more counts. This chain joins TRBV5-1 and TRBJ1-1, with 8 bases identical to TRBD1. Germline CDR1 is SGHRS and CDR2 is YFSETQ. V shed 4 bases and J 1 base; nucleotides not matched to a gene: 9. This CDR3 comprises 16 residues. CDR3 nucleotide sequence: TGCGCCAGCAGCCGCTCCCTTGGACAGGGGAACACTGAAGCTTTCTTT. Its translation: CASSRSLGQGNTEAFF.

There are many counts of this clonotype. This chain links TRBV5-6 with TRBJ2-7; 9 bases fit TRBD1. Trimming removed 2 bases from V and 9 bases from J; junction bases left unmatched: 9. CDR1 is SGHDT, CDR2 YYEEEE, per germline. This CDR3 comprises 14 residues. Here the CDR3 reads CASSFRDREGGQYF. CDR3 sequence (DNA): TGTGCCAGCAGCTTCCGGGACAGGGAAGGTGGGCAGTACTTC.

In this sample, this clonotype turned up many times. The genes are TRBV6-4 and TRBJ1-1; a weak D match, TRBD1 (5 bases). The CDR3 is made up of 13 amino acids. CDR1 and CDR2 from the germline V gene are MRHNA and SNTAGT. V was shortened by 2 bases and J by 2 bases, with 6 bases between the two germline ends. CDR3 amino acids: CASSDRDNTEAFF. CDR3 in DNA: TGTGCCAGCAGTGACCGGGACAACACTGAAGCTTTCTTT.